Listed below are T cell receptor beta chains from one sample, sequenced in a study of identical twins. TCRdb redid the calling of the 5' RACE reads with MiXCR, one entry per CDR3 protein. Among approximately 700,000 distinct CDR3 sequences listed, 5.5% to 6.5% were seen once. Sequencing used naive T cells sorted from blood. The receptors were sampled from a man aged 18 to 30 in good health. CDR3s include the opening cysteine and the closing phenylalanine or tryptophan. D genes are given only for firm matches. Not all rows give a size; the values are once, few, many and, for expanded clones, a class.

D gene,J gene,clone size,V gene,CDR3 DNA,CDR3 protein
TRBD1,TRBJ2-3,-,TRBV11-1,TGTGCCAGCAGCCAGACGGACGGGGCAGGGGGTAACGCAGATACGCAGTATTTT,CASSQTDGAGGNADTQYF
-,TRBJ2-3,many,TRBV18,TGTGCCAGCTCACCACTCAGGTTCACAGATACGCAGTATTTT,CASSPLRFTDTQYF
-,TRBJ2-1,many,TRBV24-1,TGTGCCACCGCAGAGGTGGGGAGCTCCTACAATGAGCAGTTCTTC,CATAEVGSSYNEQFF
TRBD1,TRBJ2-2,-,TRBV27,TGTGCCAGCAGTTCGTATACCGGGACAGCGAACACCGGGGAGCTGTTTTTT,CASSSYTGTANTGELFF
-,TRBJ2-1,few,TRBV7-9,TGTGCCAGCAGCTTTACCGGGGACTACAATGAGCAGTTCTTC,CASSFTGDYNEQFF
-,TRBJ1-1,many,TRBV29-1,TGCAGCTTCCTCCGGGACAACACTGAAGCTTTCTTT,CSFLRDNTEAFF
-,TRBJ2-1,many,TRBV24-1,TGTGCCACCAGTGATTCCCGCGTCGGTGAGCAGTTCTTC,CATSDSRVGEQFF
-,TRBJ1-3,many,TRBV20-1,TGCAGTGCCCGCTCTGGAAACACCATATATTTT,CSARSGNTIYF
-,TRBJ2-5,many,TRBV20-1,TGCAGTGCTAGAGGACTCCCGCAGACCCAGTACTTC,CSARGLPQTQYF
-,TRBJ2-7,few,TRBV29-1,TGCAGCGTTGAAGGAGGCCGCTACTACGAGCAGTACTTC,CSVEGGRYYEQYF
TRBD2,TRBJ2-1,-,TRBV20-1,TGCAGTGCCGACCTAGGACGGGGTAGCGGGAGCTCCTACAATGAGCAGTTCTTC,CSADLGRGSGSSYNEQFF
-,TRBJ2-7,many,TRBV12-3/TRBV12-4,TGTGCCAGCAGTCCCGCCTATCAAGCCCGCTACGAGCAGTACTTC,CASSPAYQARYEQYF
-,TRBJ2-7,many,TRBV20-1,TGCAGACCCCTATCGGGAGTCCCTATTGTAGGCGAGCAGTACTTC,CRPLSGVPIVGEQYF
TRBD2,TRBJ2-1,-,TRBV27,TGTGCCAGCAGTTTAAGTAGCGGGAGGGAGTTCTTC,CASSLSSGREFF
-,TRBJ1-1,many,TRBV6-2/TRBV6-3,TGTGCCAGCAGTACCCGACCCGTCCATGGTGAAGCTTTCTTT,CASSTRPVHGEAFF
-,TRBJ2-5,many,TRBV10-1,TGCGCCAGCAGTGAGTCCAACGGGGTCAAGACCCAGTACTTC,CASSESNGVKTQYF
TRBD2,TRBJ2-1,many,TRBV12-3/TRBV12-4,TGTGCCAGCAGTTCACCATACCAGACTAGCGGGAGTAGAGATGAGCAGTTCTTC,CASSSPYQTSGSRDEQFF
-,TRBJ2-4,many,TRBV20-1,TGCAGTGGAACCAAGGCGAGGGGTCCCAAAAACATTCAGTACTTC,CSGTKARGPKNIQYF
-,TRBJ2-7,few,TRBV6-1,TGTGCCAGCAGCACAGGGCCCCTCTACGAGCAGTACTTC,CASSTGPLYEQYF
-,TRBJ2-5,many,TRBV12-3/TRBV12-4,TGTGCCAGCAGTTTTGGGATTTCTAGCTCGGGTCGCCAAGAGACCCAGTACTTC,CASSFGISSSGRQETQYF
-,TRBJ2-3,-,TRBV11-2,TGTGCCAGCAGTCGGGCGGGCCCCACAGATACGCAGTATTTT,CASSRAGPTDTQYF
TRBD1,TRBJ2-7,many,TRBV6-5,TGTGCCAGCAGTTACTTTGGACAGGGCCCCTCCTACGAGCAGTACTTC,CASSYFGQGPSYEQYF
TRBD2,TRBJ2-5,few,TRBV2,TGTGCCAGCACGATAGCGGGTAACCAAGAGACCCAGTACTTC,CASTIAGNQETQYF
-,TRBJ1-4,-,TRBV5-5,TGTGCCAGCAGCTTTGGGTACTTTAATGAAAAACTGTTTTTT,CASSFGYFNEKLFF
-,TRBJ2-1,-,TRBV18,TGTGCCAGCTCACCACCGCAGAAGAATGAGCAGTTCTTC,CASSPPQKNEQFF
TRBD2,TRBJ2-2,many,TRBV27,TGTGCCAGCGGTAGACTAGCGGGCCTCACCGGGGAGCTGTTTTTT,CASGRLAGLTGELFF
TRBD1,TRBJ2-5,many,TRBV4-3,TGCGCCAGCAGCCGGACAGGGGGGAGTGAGACCCAGTACTTC,CASSRTGGSETQYF
-,TRBJ2-1,many,TRBV6-1,TGTGCCAGCATTGCAGCGCAGACCTACAATGAGCAGTTCTTC,CASIAAQTYNEQFF
TRBD1,TRBJ1-1,once,TRBV30,TGTGCCTGGAGTGCGACAGGGGTTCGTCGGAACACTGAAGCTTTCTTT,CAWSATGVRRNTEAFF
-,TRBJ2-5,-,TRBV3-1,TGTGCCAGCAGCCCCCTTTCCGGGGAATTTGAGACCCAGTACTTC,CASSPLSGEFETQYF
TRBD1,TRBJ2-7,many,TRBV7-8,TGTGCCAGCAGCTTCCGGGACAGGGGGTCCTACGAGCAGTACTTC,CASSFRDRGSYEQYF
-,TRBJ2-4,many,TRBV12-3/TRBV12-4,TGTGCCAGCACCCTTGATGGGGGGGCCAAAAACATTCAGTACTTC,CASTLDGGAKNIQYF
TRBD2,TRBJ2-1,-,TRBV7-9,TGTGCCAGCAGCTTCGGCGGGAGTGGTGAGCAGTTCTTC,CASSFGGSGEQFF
TRBD1,TRBJ2-5,-,TRBV7-7,TGTGCCAGCAGCTTGACAGGGGGCAACCAAGAGACCCAGTACTTC,CASSLTGGNQETQYF
-,TRBJ2-1,many,TRBV14,TGTGCCAGCAGCCATCAGGGGTTGCGAGATAACAATGAGCAGTTCTTC,CASSHQGLRDNNEQFF
-,TRBJ1-5,-,TRBV2,TGTGCCAGCAGTGAACCGGGGATCAATCAGCCCCAGCATTTT,CASSEPGINQPQHF
-,TRBJ2-7,many,TRBV20-1,TGCAGTAGGAAGCACGAGCAGTACTTC,CSRKHEQYF
TRBD1,TRBJ1-6,many,TRBV4-2,TGTGCCAGCAGCCAAGATGGTACAGGGGGCCAACCCCTCCACTTT,CASSQDGTGGQPLHF
-,TRBJ2-2,-,TRBV5-1,TGCGCCAGCAGTCCGAGGCCCCCCGATGGAGAGGCCGGGGAGCTGTTTTTT,CASSPRPPDGEAGELFF
-,TRBJ2-3,many,TRBV12-3/TRBV12-4,TGTGCCAGCAGTCCGGTACTAGCTCTCACAGATACGCAGTATTTT,CASSPVLALTDTQYF